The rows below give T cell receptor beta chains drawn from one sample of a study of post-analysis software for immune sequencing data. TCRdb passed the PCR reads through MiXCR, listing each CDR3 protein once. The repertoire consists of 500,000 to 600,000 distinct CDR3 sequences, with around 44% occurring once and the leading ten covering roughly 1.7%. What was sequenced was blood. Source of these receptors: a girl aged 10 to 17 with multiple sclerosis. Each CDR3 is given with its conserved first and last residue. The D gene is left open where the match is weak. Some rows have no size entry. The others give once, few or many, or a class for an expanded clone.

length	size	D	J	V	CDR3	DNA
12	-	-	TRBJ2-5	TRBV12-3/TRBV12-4	CASSPRVGEQYF	TGTGCCAGCAGCCCCAGGGTCGGGGAGCAGTACTTC
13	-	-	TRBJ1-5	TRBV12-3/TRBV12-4	CASSSAENQPQHF	TGTGCCAGCAGTTCTGCGGAGAATCAGCCCCAGCATTTT
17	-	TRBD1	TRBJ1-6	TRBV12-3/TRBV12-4	CASSTGDRSSYNSPLHF	TGTGCCAGCAGTACCGGGGACAGGAGCTCCTATAATTCACCCCTCCACTTT
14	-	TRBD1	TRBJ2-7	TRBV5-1	CASSFRDRGYEQYF	TGCGCCAGCAGCTTCCGGGACAGGGGCTACGAGCAGTACTTC
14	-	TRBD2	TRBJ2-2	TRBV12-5	CASGSGGPFRELFF	TGTGCTAGTGGTTCGGGGGGGCCTTTTCGGGAGCTGTTTTTT
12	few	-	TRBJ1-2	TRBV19	CASSRGDYGYTF	TGTGCCAGTAGTCGAGGGGACTATGGCTACACCTTC
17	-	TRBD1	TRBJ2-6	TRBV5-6	CASSPTSTGVQANVLTF	TGTGCCAGCAGCCCAACTTCAACAGGGGTACAGGCCAACGTCCTGACTTTC
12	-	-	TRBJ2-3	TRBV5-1	CASSMSPDTQYF	TGCGCCAGCAGTATGAGCCCAGATACGCAGTATTTT
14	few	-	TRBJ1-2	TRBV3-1	CASSQTVSEGGYTF	TGTGCCAGCAGCCAGACGGTATCAGAAGGAGGCTACACCTTC
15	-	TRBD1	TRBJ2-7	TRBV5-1	CASAARGQGVDEQYF	TGCGCCAGCGCTGCAAGGGGACAGGGGGTGGACGAGCAGTACTTC
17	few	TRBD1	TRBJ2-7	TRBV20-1	CSARLLAREGADSEQYF	TGCAGTGCTAGACTACTCGCCCGAGAGGGGGCGGATAGCGAGCAGTACTTC
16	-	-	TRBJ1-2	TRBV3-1	CASSQVGGEQGNGYTF	TGTGCCAGCAGCCAAGTCGGTGGGGAGCAGGGAAATGGCTACACCTTC
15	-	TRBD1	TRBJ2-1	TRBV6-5	CASSIRDRSYNEQFF	TGTGCCAGCAGTATCCGGGACAGGTCCTACAATGAGCAGTTCTTC
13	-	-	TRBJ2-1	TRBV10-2	CASSESRWNEQFF	TGCGCCAGCAGTGAGAGCAGATGGAATGAGCAGTTCTTC
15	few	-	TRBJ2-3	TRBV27	CASSWGGTEGDTQYF	TGTGCCAGCAGTTGGGGTGGGACCGAAGGAGATACGCAGTATTTT
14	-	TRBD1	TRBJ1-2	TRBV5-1	CASSGTGSIYGYTF	TGCGCCAGCAGCGGGACAGGGTCCATCTATGGCTACACCTTC
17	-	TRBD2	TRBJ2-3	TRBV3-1	CASSQPLEAGVVDTQYF	TGTGCCAGCAGCCAACCACTTGAAGCGGGGGTTGTTGATACGCAGTATTTT
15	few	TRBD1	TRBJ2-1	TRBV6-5	CASSTMGQVKDEQFF	TGTGCCAGCAGCACGATGGGACAGGTCAAGGATGAGCAGTTCTTC
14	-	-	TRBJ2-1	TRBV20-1	CSARWVGQDNEQFF	TGCAGTGCTAGATGGGTTGGGCAGGATAATGAGCAGTTCTTC
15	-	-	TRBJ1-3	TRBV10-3	CAISEGERSGNTIYF	TGTGCCATCAGTGAGGGTGAGAGATCTGGAAACACCATATATTTT
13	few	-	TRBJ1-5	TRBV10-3	CAISDRGNQPQHF	TGTGCCATCAGTGACCGGGGGAATCAGCCCCAGCATTTT
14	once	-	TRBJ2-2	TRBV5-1	CASRDQGNTGELFF	TGCGCCAGCAGGGACCAGGGAAACACCGGGGAGCTGTTTTTT
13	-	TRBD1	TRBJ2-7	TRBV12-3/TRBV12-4	CASLPAGGWEQYF	TGTGCCAGCCTCCCGGCAGGGGGCTGGGAGCAGTACTTC
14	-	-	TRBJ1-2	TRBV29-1	CSVDDDSRRYGYTF	TGCAGCGTTGATGACGACAGCCGGCGCTATGGCTACACCTTC
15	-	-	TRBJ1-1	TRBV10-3	CAISGQKPSRTEAFF	TGTGCCATCAGCGGACAGAAACCTTCGAGGACTGAAGCTTTCTTT
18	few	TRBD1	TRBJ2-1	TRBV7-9	CASSRGVGQGISYNEQFF	TGTGCCAGCAGCAGAGGGGTGGGACAGGGGATCTCCTACAATGAGCAGTTCTTC
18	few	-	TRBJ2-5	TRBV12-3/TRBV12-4	CASSLGRGPVGSKETQYF	TGTGCCAGCAGTTTGGGCAGGGGCCCAGTCGGGTCCAAAGAGACCCAGTACTTC
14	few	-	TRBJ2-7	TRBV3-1	CASSQVSSGYEQYF	TGTGCCAGCAGCCAAGTCTCCTCTGGCTACGAGCAGTACTTC
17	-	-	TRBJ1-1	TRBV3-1	CASSQRGGSAMNTEAFF	TGTGCCAGCAGCCAGAGAGGGGGGAGCGCCATGAACACTGAAGCTTTCTTT
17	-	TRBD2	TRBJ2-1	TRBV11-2	CASSLEFSSGSYNEQFF	TGTGCCAGCAGCTTAGAGTTTTCTAGCGGGAGCTACAATGAGCAGTTCTTC
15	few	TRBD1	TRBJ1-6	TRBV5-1	CASSFGGQGYSPLHF	TGCGCCAGCAGCTTCGGGGGACAGGGATATTCACCCCTCCACTTT
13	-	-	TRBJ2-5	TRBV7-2	CASSLVKQETQYF	TGTGCCAGCAGCTTAGTCAAACAAGAGACCCAGTACTTC
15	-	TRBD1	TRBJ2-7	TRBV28	CASSVPGGRNYEQYF	TGTGCCAGCAGTGTACCAGGGGGCCGGAACTACGAGCAGTACTTC
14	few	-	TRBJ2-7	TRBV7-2	CASSFYLSSYEQYF	TGTGCCAGCAGCTTTTACTTGAGCTCCTACGAGCAGTACTTC
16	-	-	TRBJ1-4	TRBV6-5	CASSLDRPATNEKLFF	TGTGCCAGCAGCTTAGACAGACCTGCAACTAATGAAAAACTGTTTTTT
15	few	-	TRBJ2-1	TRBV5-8	CASSFRGVSYNEQFF	TGTGCCAGCAGCTTTAGGGGAGTCTCCTACAATGAGCAGTTCTTC
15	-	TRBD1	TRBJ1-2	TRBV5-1	CASSPGGQLNYGYTF	TGCGCCAGCAGCCCTGGGGGACAGCTGAACTATGGCTACACCTTC
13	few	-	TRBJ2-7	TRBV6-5	CASSYSRVHEQYF	TGTGCCAGCAGTTACTCCAGGGTCCACGAGCAGTACTTC
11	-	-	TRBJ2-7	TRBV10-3	CAISVGHEQYF	TGTGCCATCAGTGTGGGGCACGAGCAGTACTTC
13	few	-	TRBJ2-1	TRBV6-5	CTSSYSEGNEQFF	TGTACCAGCAGTTACTCGGAGGGCAATGAGCAGTTCTTC
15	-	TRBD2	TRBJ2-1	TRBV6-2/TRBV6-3	CASSPAGISYNEQFF	TGTGCCAGCAGTCCAGCGGGAATCTCCTACAATGAGCAGTTCTTC
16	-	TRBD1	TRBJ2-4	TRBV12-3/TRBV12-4	CASSRTGSRTKNIQDF	TGTGCCAGCAGTCGGACAGGGTCACGAACCAAAAACATTCAGGACTTC
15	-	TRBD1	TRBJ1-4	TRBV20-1	CSAPTGGATNEKLFF	TGCAGTGCTCCCACAGGGGGCGCAACTAATGAAAAACTGTTTTTT
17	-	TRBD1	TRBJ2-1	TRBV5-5	CASSLGSGTGVYNEQFF	TGTGCCAGCAGCTTGGGGTCCGGGACAGGTGTCTACAATGAGCAGTTCTTC
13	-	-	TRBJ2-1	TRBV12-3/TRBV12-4	CASSLSGLDEQFF	TGTGCCAGCAGTTTGTCAGGGCTGGATGAGCAGTTCTTC
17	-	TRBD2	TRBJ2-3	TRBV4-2	CASSQEVLAGFTDTQYF	TGTGCCAGCAGCCAAGAAGTACTAGCGGGATTCACAGATACGCAGTATTTT
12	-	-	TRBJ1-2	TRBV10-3	CAISDGRVGYTF	TGTGCCATCAGTGATGGCAGGGTCGGCTACACCTTC
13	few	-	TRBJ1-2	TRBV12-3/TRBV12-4	CASSYRDYYGYTF	TGTGCCAGCAGTTACCGGGACTACTATGGCTACACCTTC
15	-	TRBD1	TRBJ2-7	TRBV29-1	CSVRPQGTGVHEQYF	TGCAGCGTTCGCCCCCAGGGGACAGGTGTCCACGAGCAGTACTTC
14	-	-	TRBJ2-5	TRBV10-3	CAISDSGGAETQYF	TGTGCCATCAGTGACTCAGGGGGGGCGGAGACCCAGTACTTC
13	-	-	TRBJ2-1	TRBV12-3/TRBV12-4	CASSWGGGNEQFF	TGTGCCAGCAGTTGGGGAGGGGGCAATGAGCAGTTCTTC
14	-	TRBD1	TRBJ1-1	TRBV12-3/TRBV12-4	CASSFGTGWTEAFF	TGTGCCAGCAGTTTCGGGACAGGGTGGACTGAAGCTTTCTTT
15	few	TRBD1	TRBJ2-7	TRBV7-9	CASSSAGTGVGEQYF	TGTGCCAGCAGCTCGGCCGGGACAGGGGTCGGCGAGCAGTACTTC
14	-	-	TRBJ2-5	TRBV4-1	CASSQEGLQETQYF	TGCGCCAGCAGCCAAGAGGGGCTCCAAGAGACCCAGTACTTC
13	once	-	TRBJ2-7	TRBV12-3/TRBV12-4	CASSGQASYEQYF	TGTGCCAGCAGCGGACAAGCCTCCTACGAGCAGTACTTC